The 29 T cell receptor beta chains below all came from one sample that was sequenced in a study of blood T cells in healthy people across ages. The use of a sample-barcoded 5' primer and a J-beta primer mix characterized a second PCR of about 7 to 12 cycles. Using its own MiXCR run on the 5' RACE reads, TCRdb lists one record per CDR3 protein. The sample holds about 1.7 million distinct CDR3 sequences; 28% are singletons and the top ten take 7.7%. Sequenced input: blood. The receptors shown here come from a woman under 40 in good health.

This chain joins TRBV11-2 and TRBJ2-5; the match to TRBD2 covers 10 bases. V lost 2 bases, J lost 2 bases, and 5 bases stayed unmatched. Germline V gene sequence: CDR1 SGHAT, CDR2 FQNNGV. The CDR3 covers 16 residues. CDR3 residues: CASSLTAGGIQETQYF. CDR3 in DNA: TGTGCCAGCAGCTTAACAGCGGGGGGGATTCAAGAGACCCAGTACTTC.

With regard to this clonotype: A much larger clone is a single base away; this may be a read error. This rearrangement joins TRBV10-2 to TRBJ2-1; TRBD2 might be the D (5 bases). The CDR3 is made up of 14 amino acids. Germline V gives CDR1 WSHSY, CDR2 SAAADI. The V gene lost 4 bases and the J gene lost 8 bases, with 15 bases spanning the gap. The DNA of the CDR3 is TGCGCCAGCAGTGCTCCCCCCACTAGGTATGAGCAGTTCTTC. Its translation: CASSAPPTRYEQFF.

This chain joins TRBV20-1 and TRBJ1-4; tentative D call: TRBD1 (5 bases). The germline V gene encodes CDR1 DFQATT and CDR2 SNEGSKA (reference sequence). This CDR3 is built from 16 residues. V lost 5 bases, J lost 5 bases, and 21 bases lay in between. The CDR3 nucleotides are TGCAGTGCTGGAGTGGCAGGGCTAGGCCTAAATGAAAAACTGTTTTTT. As protein: CSAGVAGLGLNEKLFF.

This chain joins TRBV6-2 or TRBV6-3 and TRBJ2-1; 9 nucleotides line up with TRBD1. The germline gives CDR1 MNHEY, CDR2 SVGEGT. CDR3 length: 14 amino acids. Trimming removed 5 bases from V and 10 bases from J; junction bases left unmatched: 9. The CDR3, as DNA: TGTGCCAGCAGTGGACAGGGGAGGATAGGCGAGCAGTTCTTC. This encodes CASSGQGRIGEQFF.

The chain joins TRBV30 to TRBJ2-5; D remains unclear. TRBJ2-7 matches the DNA end more closely, so the J call is doubtful. CDR3 length equals 15 residues. Germline CDR1 GTSNPN, CDR2 SVGIG (reference sequence). CDR3 protein: CAWSEERVGSYEQYF. CDR3 coding DNA: TGTGCCTGGAGTGAGGAAAGGGTGGGATCCTACGAGCAGTACTTC.

The V and J genes are TRBV29-1 and TRBJ1-2; tentatively, D is TRBD1 (6 bases). Germline V CDR1 and CDR2: SQVTM, ANQGSEA. Trimming removed 5 bases from V and 8 bases from J, with 18 bases in between. This CDR3 comprises 13 residues. CDR3 residues: CSVYGQPGEGYTF. The CDR3 bases are TGCAGCGTTTACGGACAGCCAGGGGAGGGCTACACCTTC. The full variable domain, with the rest looked up from reference TRBV29-1 and TRBJ1-2, is SAVISQKPSRDICQRGTSLTIQCQVDSQVTMMFWYRQQPGQSLTLIATANQGSEATYESGFVIDKFPISRPNLTFSTLTVSNMSPEDSSIYLCSVYGQPGEGYTFGSGTRLTVV.

The CDR3 here is CASSLDREKAFF. The CDR3 nucleotides are TGTGCCAGCAGCTTAGACAGGGAGAAAGCTTTCTTT. J is TRBJ1-1 and V is TRBV7-9; a possible D gene is TRBD1 (6 bases). The CDR3 is made up of 12 amino acids. In germline, CDR1 is SEHNR, CDR2 FQNEAQ (reference sequence). Trimming took off 1 base at V and 9 bases at J, with 9 bases between the two ends.

The V call is TRBV25-1, the J call TRBJ2-2, with 9 nucleotides matching TRBD1. This CDR3 contains 16 residues. Trimming removed 3 bases from V and 4 bases from J; junction bases left unmatched: 6. CDR1 MGHDK and CDR2 SYGVNS come from the germline V gene. CDR3 in DNA: TGTGCCAGCAGTGACGCGGGACAGGGTCTCACCGGGGAGCTGTTTTTT. Translating it yields CASSDAGQGLTGELFF.

A single count supports this clonotype. This chain connects TRBV12-3 or TRBV12-4 to TRBJ2-3, with TRBD2 matching 8 bases. V shed 11 bases and J 2 bases; nucleotides not matched to a gene: 18. The CDR3 is 17 amino acids. For the CDR3, the DNA is TGTGCCTGCACAGAACCCGGATTACTAGCGGACACAGATACGCAGTATTTT. Encoded protein: CACTEPGLLADTDTQYF.

The chain links TRBV7-2 to TRBJ2-1, with 7 bases identical to TRBD1. V was clipped by 6 bases and J by 6 bases; unmatched bases: 8. CDR1 SGHTA and CDR2 FQGNSA come from the germline V gene. The CDR3 runs to 14 residues. This CDR3 is CASRESTGVNEQFF. The CDR3 DNA sequence: TGTGCCAGCAGAGAGTCCACAGGGGTCAATGAGCAGTTCTTC.

In this sample, this clonotype turned up many times. The chain has TRBV7-7 and TRBJ2-5; TRBD1 agrees at 12 bases. Per germline, CDR1 SSHAT and CDR2 FNYEAQ (reference sequence). V trimming: 5 bases; J trimming: 4 bases; junction bases outside the gene matches: 8. This CDR3 has 16 residues. CDR3 sequence: CASSAGTGGAGETQYF. The CDR3 region has the DNA TGTGCCAGCAGCGCCGGGACAGGGGGCGCGGGAGAGACCCAGTACTTC.

This CDR3 is CASSAQRESYNEQFF. The DNA for the CDR3 is TGTGCCAGCAGTGCGCAGCGGGAGTCCTACAATGAGCAGTTCTTC. The chain joins TRBV2 to TRBJ2-1; 8 nucleotides agree with TRBD2. Germline lookup yields CDR1 SNHLY and CDR2 FYNNEI. The CDR3 runs to 15 residues. The ends lost 4 bases at V and 1 base at J; junction bases unmatched: 3.

In this sample, this clonotype turned up many times. The chain combines TRBV10-2 with TRBJ2-5; 9 nucleotides match TRBD1. This CDR3 has 14 amino acids. Germline CDR1 WSHSY, CDR2 SAAADI. Trimming took 8 bases from V and 7 from J; bases not matched to a gene: 11. CDR3 residues: CASSGTGYLGTQYF. The CDR3 DNA sequence: TGCGCCAGCTCCGGGACAGGGTATCTCGGGACCCAGTACTTC.

In this sample, this clonotype turned up a few times. This chain joins TRBV5-1 and TRBJ1-6; the D gene is possibly TRBD1 (5 bases). Between the trimmed V and J ends, which lost 3 bases and 6 bases, there was a span of 7 bases. Germline V gene data show CDR1 as SGHRS and CDR2 as YFSETQ. This CDR3 has 13 amino acids. In DNA form, the CDR3 reads TGCGCCAGCAGCTGGGGGACTAATTCACCCCTCCACTTT. Residues: CASSWGTNSPLHF.

This clonotype was seen at least ten times. The chain joins TRBV6-5 to TRBJ2-3; 7 bases are a match to TRBD1. Unmatched junction bases numbered 10, after V lost 3 bases and J lost 4 bases. The CDR3 is 16 amino acids. Germline loops: CDR1 MNHEY, CDR2 SVGAGI. CDR3 in DNA: TGTGCCAGCAGTTATGAGGGGGCACGAGGCCCAGATACGCAGTATTTT. Translation gives CASSYEGARGPDTQYF.

This clonotype appeared many times. The chain recombines TRBV5-5 with TRBJ2-6; D is unclear. Trimming took off 4 bases at V and 1 base at J, with 15 bases between the two ends. The CDR3 is 17 amino acids. The germline CDR1 and CDR2 sequences are SGHKS and YYEKEE (reference sequence). CDR3 DNA: TGTGCCAGCAGCACTGCCAGCGCCCAATCTGGGGCCAACGTCCTGACTTTC. As protein: CASSTASAQSGANVLTF. Full variable domain (missing parts from reference TRBV5-5 and TRBJ2-6): DAGVTQSPTHLIKTRGQQVTLRCSPISGHKSVSWYQQVLGQGPQFIFQYYEKEERGRGNFPDRFSARQFPNYSSELNVNALLLGDSALYLCASSTASAQSGANVLTFGAGSRLTVL.

J is TRBJ2-6 and V is TRBV7-2; D is possibly TRBD1 or TRBD2 (5 bases each). This CDR3 spans 18 amino acids. Germline lookup yields CDR1 SGHTA and CDR2 FQGNSA. V lost 11 bases and J 3 bases, leaving 26 bases between the germline ends. CDR3 loop: CAGGLDDSPRLGANVLTF. The CDR3 coding sequence is TGTGCCGGAGGCTTAGATGACAGCCCTCGTCTTGGGGCCAACGTCCTGACTTTC.

The rearrangement links TRBV11-2 to TRBJ2-1, with D unclear. The CDR3 runs to 16 residues. V lost 2 bases and J lost 1, with 12 bases in between. CDR1 SGHAT and CDR2 FQNNGV come from the germline V gene. CDR3 sequence (DNA): TGTGCCAGCAGCTTAAGTTGGGCCCTATCCTACAATGAGCAGTTCTTC. It codes for CASSLSWALSYNEQFF.

This rearrangement joins TRBV7-2 to TRBJ2-5; 7 nucleotides agree with TRBD2. This CDR3 has 15 amino acids. V shed 5 bases, J shed 4 bases, and the junction held 10 bases outside the gene matches. Germline V gives CDR1 SGHTA, CDR2 FQGNSA. The CDR3 reads CASSPFESGGETQYF. The CDR3 region has the DNA TGTGCCAGCAGCCCATTCGAGTCGGGGGGAGAGACCCAGTACTTC.

About this clonotype: Being one base from a much bigger clone, this may be a read error. The J gene is TRBJ1-2, the V gene TRBV10-2, with D maybe TRBD1 (5 bases). The CDR3 is 13 residues long. The ends were cut back, 6 bases at V and 4 bases at J, with 12 bases in the middle. Germline CDR1 and CDR2: WSHSY and SAAADI. The CDR3 spells CASRATATYGYTF. DNA for the CDR3: TGCGCCAGCAGGGCGACAGCTACCTATGGCTACACCTTC.

Comments on this clonotype: A much larger clonotype is one base distant, so this may be a read error. The chain links TRBV7-3 to TRBJ2-1; 10 bases map to TRBD1. This CDR3 has 14 residues. Germline CDR1 reads SGHTA; CDR2 reads FQGTGA. Losses at the gene ends were 8 bases for V and 5 bases for J; bases not matched to a gene: 6. The DNA of the CDR3 is TGTGCCAGCTATGGACAGGGGGAGGACAATGAGCAGTTCTTC. Its translation is CASYGQGEDNEQFF.

The rearrangement links TRBV20-1 to TRBJ2-6, with 8 bases matching TRBD1. V lost 5 bases, J lost 0 bases, and 3 bases stayed unmatched. CDR1 and CDR2 from the germline V gene are DFQATT and SNEGSKA (reference sequence). The CDR3 sequence is 15 residues long. This CDR3 is CSARTGFSGANVLTF. The CDR3 DNA sequence: TGCAGTGCTCGGACAGGGTTCTCTGGGGCCAACGTCCTGACTTTC.

This chain links TRBV7-2 with TRBJ2-2; 7 nucleotides align to TRBD1. The ends lost 6 bases at V and 4 bases at J; junction bases unmatched: 8. The CDR3 is made up of 15 amino acids. Germline values: CDR1 SGHTA, CDR2 FQGNSA. CDR3 DNA: TGTGCCAGCAGTCGAAGACAGGGTAGCACCGGGGAGCTGTTTTTT. Its translation: CASSRRQGSTGELFF. Together with reference TRBV7-2 and TRBJ2-2, the CDR3 gives the full variable domain: GAGVSQSPSNKVTEKGKDVELRCDPISGHTALYWYRQSLGQGLEFLIYFQGNSAPDKSGLPSDRFSAERTGGSVSTLTIQRTQQEDSAVYLCASSRRQGSTGELFFGEGSRLTVL.

A single count supports this clonotype. J is TRBJ1-1 and V is TRBV7-2; TRBD1 is a possible D gene (6 bases). The germline gives CDR1 SGHTA, CDR2 FQGNSA. The CDR3 has 14 amino acids. V was clipped by 0 bases and J by 4 bases, with 9 bases between them. CDR3 in amino acids: CASSLAGTTTEAFF. The CDR3 nucleotides read TGTGCCAGCAGCTTAGCCGGGACAACCACTGAAGCTTTCTTT.

The chain employs TRBV11-2 and TRBJ2-1; TRBD1 might be the D (6 bases). The CDR3 runs 13 residues. Trimming took 5 bases from V and 7 from J, leaving 12 bases between them. CDR1 and CDR2 from the germline V gene are SGHAT and FQNNGV. The chain's CDR3 is CASSRPRGNEQFF. CDR3 nucleotide sequence: TGTGCCAGCAGCCGGCCCAGGGGTAATGAGCAGTTCTTC.

Note on this clonotype: This could be a read error, since a much larger clone is one nucleotide away. The chain recombines TRBV29-1 with TRBJ2-1, with TRBD2 identical over 8 bases. Germline V gives CDR1 SQVTM, CDR2 ANQGSEA. Trimming took 5 bases from V and 5 from J; bases not matched to a gene: 8. The CDR3 runs 14 residues. This CDR3 is CSVSGLAADNEQFF. Written as DNA, the CDR3 is TGCAGCGTTTCCGGACTAGCTGCTGACAATGAGCAGTTCTTC.

A remark on this clonotype: A much larger clone lies one base from this, so it may be a read error. The rearrangement uses TRBV5-1 and TRBJ2-4, with D tentatively TRBD1 or TRBD2 (6 bases each). The CDR3 loop spans 14 amino acids. Germline V gene lookup returns CDR1 SGHRS and CDR2 YFSETQ. V was pared by 2 bases and J by 9 bases, with 15 bases between. CDR3 sequence: CASSFGGGQSIQYF. The CDR3 bases are TGCGCCAGCAGCTTTGGAGGGGGGCAAAGCATTCAGTACTTC.

V usage is TRBV3-1 and J usage is TRBJ2-7; D call uncertain. In germline, CDR1 is LGHDT, CDR2 YNNKEL (reference sequence). Trimming pared 4 bases from V and 0 bases from J, leaving 22 bases between. This CDR3 comprises 18 residues. The CDR3 bases are TGTGCCAGCAGCCGTCTGCCCCCGACGAGCTGGACCTCCTACGAGCAGTACTTC. Translating it yields CASSRLPPTSWTSYEQYF.

This clonotype was picked up many times. The rearrangement links TRBV5-1 to TRBJ2-3; 8 bases map to TRBD2. Germline CDR1 SGHRS, CDR2 YFSETQ. The ends lost 4 bases at V and 4 bases at J; junction bases unmatched: 17. This CDR3 region has 18 residues. In DNA form, the CDR3 reads TGCGCCAGCAGCACCTCTTCCGGGACTAGGCGACGGGCAGATACGCAGTATTTT. Residues: CASSTSSGTRRRADTQYF.